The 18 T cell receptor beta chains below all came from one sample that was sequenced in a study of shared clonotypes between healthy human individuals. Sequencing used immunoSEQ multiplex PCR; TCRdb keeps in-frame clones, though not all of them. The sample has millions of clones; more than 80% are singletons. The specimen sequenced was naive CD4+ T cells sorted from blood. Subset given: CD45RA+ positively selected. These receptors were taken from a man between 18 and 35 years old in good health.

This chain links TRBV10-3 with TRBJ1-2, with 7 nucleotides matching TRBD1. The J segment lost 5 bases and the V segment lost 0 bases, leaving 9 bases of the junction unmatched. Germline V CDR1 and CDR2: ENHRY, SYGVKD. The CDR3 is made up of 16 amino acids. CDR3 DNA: TGTGCCATCAGTGAGTCGGGACAGACTACCTCATATGGCTACACCTTC. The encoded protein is CAISESGQTTSYGYTF.

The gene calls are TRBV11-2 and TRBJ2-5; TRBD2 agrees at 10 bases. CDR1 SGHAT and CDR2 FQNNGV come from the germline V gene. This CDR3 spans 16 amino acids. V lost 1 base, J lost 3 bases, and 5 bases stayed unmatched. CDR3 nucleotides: TGTGCCAGCAGCTTAGGGGGACTAGCGCGGAAAGAGACCCAGTACTTC. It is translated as CASSLGGLARKETQYF. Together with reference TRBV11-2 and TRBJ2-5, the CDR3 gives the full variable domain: EAGVAQSPRYKIIEKRQSVAFWCNPISGHATLYWYQQILGQGPKLLIQFQNNGVVDDSQLPKDRFSAERLKGVDSTLKIQPAKLEDSAVYLCASSLGGLARKETQYFGPGTRLLVL.

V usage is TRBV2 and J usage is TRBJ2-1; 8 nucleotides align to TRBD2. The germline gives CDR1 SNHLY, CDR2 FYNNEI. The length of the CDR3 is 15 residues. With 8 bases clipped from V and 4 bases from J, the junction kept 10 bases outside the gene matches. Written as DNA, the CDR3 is TGTGCCAGCGTGGGAAGCGGGGGTCCTTACAATGAGCAGTTCTTC. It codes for CASVGSGGPYNEQFF.

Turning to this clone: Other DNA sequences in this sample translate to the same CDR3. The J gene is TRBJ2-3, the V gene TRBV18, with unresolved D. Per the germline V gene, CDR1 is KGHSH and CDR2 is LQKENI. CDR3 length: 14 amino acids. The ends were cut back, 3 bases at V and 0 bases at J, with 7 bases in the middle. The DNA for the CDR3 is TGTGCCAGCTCACCCCCGGTGAGCACAGATACGCAGTATTTT. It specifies CASSPPVSTDTQYF.

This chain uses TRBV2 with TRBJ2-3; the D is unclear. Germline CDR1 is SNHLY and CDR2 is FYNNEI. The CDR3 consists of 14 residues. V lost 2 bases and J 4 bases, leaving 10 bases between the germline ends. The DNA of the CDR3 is TGTGCCAGCAGTGAAAGTCAGCGAGCAGATACGCAGTATTTT. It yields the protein CASSESQRADTQYF.

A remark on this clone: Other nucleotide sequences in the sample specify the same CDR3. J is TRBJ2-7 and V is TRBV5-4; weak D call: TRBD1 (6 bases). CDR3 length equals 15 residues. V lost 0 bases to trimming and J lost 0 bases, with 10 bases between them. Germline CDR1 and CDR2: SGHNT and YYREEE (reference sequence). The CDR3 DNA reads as TGTGCCAGCAGCTTGGGTGGGGGCGCCTCCTACGAGCAGTACTTC. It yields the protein CASSLGGGASYEQYF.

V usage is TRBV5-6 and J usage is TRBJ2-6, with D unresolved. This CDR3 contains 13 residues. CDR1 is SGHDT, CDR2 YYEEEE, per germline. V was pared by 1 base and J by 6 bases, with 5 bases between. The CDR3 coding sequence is TGTGCCAGCAGCTTGTTTGAGGCCAACGTCCTGACTTTC. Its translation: CASSLFEANVLTF. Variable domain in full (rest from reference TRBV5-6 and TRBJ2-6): DAGVTQSPTHLIKTRGQQVTLRCSPKSGHDTVSWYQQALGQGPQFIFQYYEEEERQRGNFPDRFSGHQFPNYSSELNVNALLLGDSALYLCASSLFEANVLTFGAGSRLTVL.

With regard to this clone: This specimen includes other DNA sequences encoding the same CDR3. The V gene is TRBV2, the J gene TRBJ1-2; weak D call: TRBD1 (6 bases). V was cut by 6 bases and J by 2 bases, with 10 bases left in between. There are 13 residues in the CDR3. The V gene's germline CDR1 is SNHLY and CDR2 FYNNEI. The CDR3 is CASSDGQNYGYTF. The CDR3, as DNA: TGTGCCAGCAGCGACGGACAGAACTATGGCTACACCTTC.

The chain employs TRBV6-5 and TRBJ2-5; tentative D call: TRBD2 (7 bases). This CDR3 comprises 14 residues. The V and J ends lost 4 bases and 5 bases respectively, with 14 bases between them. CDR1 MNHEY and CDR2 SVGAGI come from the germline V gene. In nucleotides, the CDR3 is TGTGCCAGCAGTTCCGGGGGGCTGGCGGAGACCCAGTACTTC. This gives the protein CASSSGGLAETQYF.

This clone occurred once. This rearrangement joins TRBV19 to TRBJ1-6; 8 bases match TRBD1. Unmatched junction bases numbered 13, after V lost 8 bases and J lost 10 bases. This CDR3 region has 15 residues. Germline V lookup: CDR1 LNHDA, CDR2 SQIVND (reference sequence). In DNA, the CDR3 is TGTGCCAGTCACCCTACTCAGGGGGCACGGTCACCCCTCCACTTT. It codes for CASHPTQGARSPLHF.

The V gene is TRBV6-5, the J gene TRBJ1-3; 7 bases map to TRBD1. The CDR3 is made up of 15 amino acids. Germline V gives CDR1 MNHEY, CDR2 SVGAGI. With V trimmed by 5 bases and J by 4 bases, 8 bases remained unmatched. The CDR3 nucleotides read TGTGCCAGCAGTCGAGGGGGCGCGAAAGGAAACACCATATATTTT. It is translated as CASSRGGAKGNTIYF.

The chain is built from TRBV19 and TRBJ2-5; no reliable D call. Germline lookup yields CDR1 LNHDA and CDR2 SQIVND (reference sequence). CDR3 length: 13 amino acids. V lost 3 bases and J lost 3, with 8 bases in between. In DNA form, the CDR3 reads TGTGCCAGTAGTATGCAGGCAGAAGAGACCCAGTACTTC. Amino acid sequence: CASSMQAEETQYF.

The CDR3 DNA follows: TGTGCCAGTGGCGAACAGGGAGGGAATGAAAAACTGTTTTTT. This codes for CASGEQGGNEKLFF. The chain links TRBV19 to TRBJ1-4, with a tentative D call TRBD1 (6 bases). Trimming left V 8 bases short and J 5 bases short, with 15 bases between. CDR1 and CDR2 (germline): LNHDA, SQIVND (reference sequence). The CDR3 contains 14 residues.

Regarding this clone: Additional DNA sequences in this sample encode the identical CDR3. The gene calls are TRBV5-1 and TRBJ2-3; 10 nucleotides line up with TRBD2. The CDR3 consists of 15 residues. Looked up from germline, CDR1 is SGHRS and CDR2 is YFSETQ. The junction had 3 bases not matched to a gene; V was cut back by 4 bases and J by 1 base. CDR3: CASSTGTSGTDTQYF. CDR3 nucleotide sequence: TGCGCCAGCAGCACCGGGACTAGCGGCACAGATACGCAGTATTTT.

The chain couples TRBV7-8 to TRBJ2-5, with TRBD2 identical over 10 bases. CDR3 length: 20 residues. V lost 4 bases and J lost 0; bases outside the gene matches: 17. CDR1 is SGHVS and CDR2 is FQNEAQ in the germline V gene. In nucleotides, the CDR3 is TGTGCCAGCAGCTCACCCGCTGGGCTAGCGGGGGCAAACTACCAAGAGACCCAGTACTTC. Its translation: CASSSPAGLAGANYQETQYF.

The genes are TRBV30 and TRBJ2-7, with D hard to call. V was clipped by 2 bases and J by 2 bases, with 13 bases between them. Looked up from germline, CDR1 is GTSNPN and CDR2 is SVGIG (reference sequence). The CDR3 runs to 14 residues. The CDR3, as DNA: TGTGCCTGGAGTCTCGACGTAAACACCTACGAGCAGTACTTC. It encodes CAWSLDVNTYEQYF.

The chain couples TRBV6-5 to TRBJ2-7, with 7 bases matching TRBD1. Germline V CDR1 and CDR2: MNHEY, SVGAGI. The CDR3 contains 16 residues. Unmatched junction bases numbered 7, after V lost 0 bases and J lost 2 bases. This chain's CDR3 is CASSYSGRDRAYEQYF. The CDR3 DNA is TGTGCCAGCAGTTACTCTGGTCGGGACAGAGCCTACGAGCAGTACTTC.

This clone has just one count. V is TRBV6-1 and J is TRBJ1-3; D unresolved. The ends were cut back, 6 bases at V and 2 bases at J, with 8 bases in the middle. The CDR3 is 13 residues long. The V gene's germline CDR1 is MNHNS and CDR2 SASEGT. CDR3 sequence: CASSVVAGNTIYF. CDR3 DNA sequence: TGTGCCAGCAGCGTGGTGGCTGGAAACACCATATATTTT.